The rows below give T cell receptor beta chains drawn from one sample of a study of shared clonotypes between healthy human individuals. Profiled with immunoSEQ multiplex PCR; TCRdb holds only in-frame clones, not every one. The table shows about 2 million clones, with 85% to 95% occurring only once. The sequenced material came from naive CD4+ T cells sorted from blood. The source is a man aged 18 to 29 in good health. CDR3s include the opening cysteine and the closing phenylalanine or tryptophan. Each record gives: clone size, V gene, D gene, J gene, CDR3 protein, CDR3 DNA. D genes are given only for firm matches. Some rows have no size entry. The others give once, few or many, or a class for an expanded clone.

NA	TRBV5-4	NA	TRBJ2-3	CASSTLREKTDTQYF	TGTGCCAGCAGCACCCTACGGGAGAAGACAGATACGCAGTATTTT
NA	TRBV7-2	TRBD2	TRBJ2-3	CASSSKREGDRTDTQYF	TGTGCCAGCAGCTCGAAGCGGGAGGGGGATCGCACAGATACGCAGTATTTT
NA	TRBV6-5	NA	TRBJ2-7	CASSYPRDGSSYEQYF	TGTGCCAGCAGTTACCCACGGGACGGAAGCTCCTACGAGCAGTACTTC
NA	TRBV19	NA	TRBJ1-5	CASSSYRGNQPQHF	TGTGCCAGTAGTAGTTACAGGGGCAATCAGCCCCAGCATTTT
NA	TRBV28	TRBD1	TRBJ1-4	CASMSGGATNEKLFF	TGTGCCAGCATGTCAGGGGGAGCAACTAATGAAAAACTGTTTTTT
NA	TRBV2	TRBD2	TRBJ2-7	CASNVMTSGTYEQYF	TGTGCCAGCAATGTCATGACTAGCGGTACCTACGAGCAGTACTTC
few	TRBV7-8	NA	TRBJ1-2	CASSLTSGLLGGYTF	TGTGCCAGCAGCCTTACGTCAGGGCTTCTAGGCGGCTACACCTTC
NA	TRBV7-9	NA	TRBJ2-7	CASSLAQAFYEQYF	TGTGCCAGCAGCTTAGCACAGGCATTCTACGAGCAGTACTTC
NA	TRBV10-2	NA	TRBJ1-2	CASSDPGGGYTF	TGCGCCAGCAGTGACCCGGGGGGAGGCTACACCTTC
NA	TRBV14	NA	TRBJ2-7	CASSQDNWDYEQYF	TGTGCCAGCAGCCAAGATAACTGGGACTACGAGCAGTACTTC
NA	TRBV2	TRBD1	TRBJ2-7	CASSAQGQGTYEQYF	TGTGCCAGCAGCGCTCAGGGACAGGGGACCTACGAGCAGTACTTC
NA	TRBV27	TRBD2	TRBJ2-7	CASSFPASGIAEQYF	TGTGCCAGCAGTTTCCCCGCTAGCGGGATAGCCGAGCAGTACTTC
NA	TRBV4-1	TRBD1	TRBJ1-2	CASSQASGTAYGYTF	TGCGCCAGCAGCCAAGCCTCCGGGACAGCTTATGGCTACACCTTC
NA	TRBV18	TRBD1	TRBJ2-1	CASSLLTGDIVGEQFF	TGTGCCAGCTCACTACTGACAGGGGACATAGTCGGAGAGCAGTTCTTC
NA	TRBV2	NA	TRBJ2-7	CASSGLAYEQYF	TGTGCCAGCAGTGGACTAGCCTACGAGCAGTACTTC
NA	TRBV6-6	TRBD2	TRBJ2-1	CASTLRLAGANEQFF	TGTGCCAGCACCCTAAGACTAGCGGGAGCCAATGAGCAGTTCTTC
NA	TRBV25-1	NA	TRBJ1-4	CASTARFDNEKLFF	TGTGCCAGCACCGCCAGGTTCGATAATGAAAAACTGTTTTTT
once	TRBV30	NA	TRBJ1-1	CAWRNGGSTEAFF	TGTGCCTGGAGGAATGGGGGATCCACTGAAGCTTTCTTT
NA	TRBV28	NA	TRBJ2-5	CASRQGLGTQYF	TGTGCCAGCAGGCAGGGGCTAGGGACCCAGTACTTC
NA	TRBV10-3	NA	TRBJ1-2	CAINLGTGSYGYTF	TGTGCCATCAACCTTGGAACAGGGAGCTATGGCTACACCTTC
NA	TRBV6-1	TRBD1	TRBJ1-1	CASSEYIVKGANTEAFF	TGTGCCAGCAGTGAATATATAGTGAAGGGGGCGAACACTGAAGCTTTCTTT
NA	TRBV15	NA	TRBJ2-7	CATSGQKQGYEQYF	TGTGCCACCAGCGGACAAAAACAGGGTTACGAGCAGTACTTC
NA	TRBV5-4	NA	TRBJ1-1	CASSVKGWAEAFF	TGTGCCAGCAGCGTGAAGGGGTGGGCTGAAGCTTTCTTT
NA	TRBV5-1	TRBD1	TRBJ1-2	CASSLGQGVDYGYTF	TGCGCCAGCAGCTTGGGTCAGGGGGTAGACTATGGCTACACCTTC
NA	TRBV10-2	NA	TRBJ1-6	CASSESSRANSPLHF	TGCGCCAGCAGTGAGTCCAGCAGGGCGAATTCACCCCTCCACTTT
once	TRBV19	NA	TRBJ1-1	CASSILSYTEAFF	TGTGCCAGTAGTATTCTGTCCTACACTGAAGCTTTCTTT